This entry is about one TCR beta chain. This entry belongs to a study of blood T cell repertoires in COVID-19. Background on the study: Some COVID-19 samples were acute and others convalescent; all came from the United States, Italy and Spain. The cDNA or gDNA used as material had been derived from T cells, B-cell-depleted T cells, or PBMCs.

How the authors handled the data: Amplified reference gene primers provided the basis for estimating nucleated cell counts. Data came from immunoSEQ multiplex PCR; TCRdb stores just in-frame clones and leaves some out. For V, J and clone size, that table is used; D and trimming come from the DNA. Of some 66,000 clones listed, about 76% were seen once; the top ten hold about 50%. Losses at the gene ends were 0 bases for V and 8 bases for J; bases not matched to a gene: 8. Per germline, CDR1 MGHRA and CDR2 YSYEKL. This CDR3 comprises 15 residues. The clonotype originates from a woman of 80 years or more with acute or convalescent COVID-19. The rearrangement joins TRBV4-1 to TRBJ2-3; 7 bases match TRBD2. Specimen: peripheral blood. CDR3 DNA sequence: TGCGCCAGCAGCCAAGATTGGGTTGAGCGGGGTACGCAGTATTTT. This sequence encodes CASSQDWVERGTQYF.